What follows are 14 T cell receptor beta chains derived from one specimen sequenced in a study of T cells of healthy individuals. TCRdb itself ran the 5' RACE reads through MiXCR, one entry per CDR3 protein. Of around 100,000 distinct CDR3 sequences listed, 17% are singletons. These receptors all come from a human donor in good health.

This chain links TRBV19 with TRBJ2-2, with a tentative D call TRBD2 (5 bases). Trimming removed 3 bases from V and 1 base from J, with 9 bases in between. Germline V CDR1 and CDR2: LNHDA, SQIVND (reference sequence). The CDR3 contains 15 residues. The CDR3 here is CASSIPGMNTGELFF. The CDR3 DNA sequence: TGTGCCAGTAGTATCCCCGGGATGAACACCGGGGAGCTGTTTTTT.

This clonotype occurred once. The chain combines TRBV15 with TRBJ1-1; D is undetermined. The CDR3 extends over 14 amino acids. Trimming stripped 0 bases from V and 4 bases from J, with 9 bases between. Germline V CDR1 and CDR2: LNHNV, YYDKDF (reference sequence). The CDR3 is CATSRDAMGTEAFF. The DNA of the CDR3 is TGTGCCACCAGCAGAGACGCGATGGGCACTGAAGCTTTCTTT.

The chain carries TRBV11-2 and TRBJ2-2, with 8 bases identical to TRBD2. Per germline, CDR1 SGHAT and CDR2 FQNNGV. This CDR3 is built from 17 residues. With 4 bases clipped from V and 4 bases from J, the junction kept 11 bases outside the gene matches. The CDR3 protein is CASSWKSGSRGTGELFF. The CDR3 DNA reads TGTGCCAGCAGCTGGAAGAGCGGGAGTAGAGGCACCGGGGAGCTGTTTTTT.

V usage is TRBV4-1 and J usage is TRBJ2-2; TRBD1 might be the D (7 bases). The germline V gene has CDR1 MGHRA and CDR2 YSYEKL. V gave up 11 bases and J gave up 5 bases, with 21 bases separating them. This CDR3 comprises 15 residues. CDR3 sequence: CAGNRGLAGTGELFF. DNA of the CDR3: TGCGCCGGTAACAGGGGACTGGCGGGGACCGGGGAGCTGTTTTTT.

The rearrangement joins TRBV20-1 to TRBJ1-6; TRBD1 agrees at 10 bases. Germline trimming cut 0 bases from V and 6 bases from J; bases unmatched to any gene: 2. CDR1 and CDR2 (germline): DFQATT, SNEGSKA (reference sequence). CDR3 size: 15 residues. CDR3 region: CSARDRDRGNSPLHF. CDR3 DNA sequence: TGCAGTGCTAGAGATAGGGACAGGGGTAATTCACCCCTCCACTTT.

This clonotype came up a few times. The chain has TRBV20-1 and TRBJ2-4; 16 nucleotides line up with TRBD2. V lost 5 bases, J lost 5 bases, and 3 bases stayed unmatched. Germline CDR1 is DFQATT and CDR2 is SNEGSKA (reference sequence). The CDR3 length is 15 residues. Here the CDR3 DNA reads TGCAGTGCTGGGGGACTAGCGGGAGGGCAAAACATTCAGTACTTC. This gives the protein CSAGGLAGGQNIQYF.

The chain uses TRBV7-2 and TRBJ2-3; D is perhaps TRBD1 (6 bases). Trimming removed 1 base at V and 6 bases at J, with 11 bases between. The CDR3 runs 14 residues. Germline CDR1 SGHTA, CDR2 FQGNSA. The CDR3 bases are TGTGCCAGCAGCTTAGAGGCAGGGGTGGATACGCAGTATTTT. Protein: CASSLEAGVDTQYF. Together with reference TRBV7-2 and TRBJ2-3, the CDR3 gives the full variable domain: GAGVSQSPSNKVTEKGKDVELRCDPISGHTALYWYRQSLGQGLEFLIYFQGNSAPDKSGLPSDRFSAERTGGSVSTLTIQRTQQEDSAVYLCASSLEAGVDTQYFGPGTRLTVL.

The genes are TRBV20-1 and TRBJ2-1, with D uncertain. Trimming shortened V by 5 bases and J by 0 bases, and 17 bases separated the two germline ends. CDR3 size: 16 residues. Germline assignment: CDR1 DFQATT and CDR2 SNEGSKA (reference sequence). This CDR3 reads CSAPRMIASSYNEQFF. The DNA of the CDR3 is TGCAGTGCTCCCCGTATGATAGCTAGCTCCTACAATGAGCAGTTCTTC.

The chain uses TRBV28 and TRBJ1-1; D call uncertain. Trimming took 6 bases from V and 2 from J, leaving 16 bases between them. CDR1 and CDR2 (germline): MDHEN, SYDVKM. The CDR3 extends over 15 amino acids. The CDR3 nucleotides read TGTGCCAGCAGGGTCATTGGGCCGATTAACACTGAAGCTTTCTTT. This translates into CASRVIGPINTEAFF.

This chain connects TRBV5-1 to TRBJ1-4; no clear D gene. The CDR3 runs 15 residues. V was pared by 4 bases and J by 7 bases, with 17 bases between. Germline V gene data show CDR1 as SGHRS and CDR2 as YFSETQ. The CDR3 is CASSLTGPSGEKLFF. The CDR3 bases are TGCGCCAGCAGCCTAACCGGGCCTTCGGGTGAAAAACTGTTTTTT. The full variable domain, rest sourced from reference TRBV5-1 and TRBJ1-4, is KAGVTQTPRYLIKTRGQQVTLSCSPISGHRSVSWYQQTPGQGLQFLFEYFSETQRNKGNFPGRFSGRQFSNSRSEMNVSTLELGDSALYLCASSLTGPSGEKLFFGSGTQLSVL.

DNA of the CDR3: TGTGCCAGCAGCTTTTCAGGGTTAGACGAGCAGTACTTC. Residues: CASSFSGLDEQYF. The chain carries TRBV7-9 and TRBJ2-7; maybe TRBD1 (5 bases). Per germline, CDR1 SEHNR and CDR2 FQNEAQ (reference sequence). The V end was cut by 3 bases, the J end by 5 bases, with 11 bases between. The CDR3 length is 13 residues.

The CDR3 sequence: CSVTDSYGYTF. The CDR3 DNA sequence: TGCAGCGTTACGGACAGCTATGGCTACACCTTC. This rearrangement joins TRBV29-1 to TRBJ1-2; a weak D match, TRBD1 (6 bases). Germline CDR1 and CDR2: SQVTM and ANQGSEA. V was clipped by 5 bases and J by 4 bases, with 8 bases between them. The CDR3 sequence is 11 residues long.

This clonotype was counted ten times or more. This chain connects TRBV20-1 to TRBJ1-5; D ambiguous. V lost 0 bases, J lost 10 bases, and 13 bases lay in between. Germline loops: CDR1 DFQATT, CDR2 SNEGSKA (reference sequence). The CDR3 loop spans 13 amino acids. The CDR3 region has the DNA TGCAGTGCTAGAGACAAAGGGCTTGGTCCCCAGCATTTT. This encodes CSARDKGLGPQHF.

This clonotype has just a few counts. V usage is TRBV20-1 and J usage is TRBJ1-6, with a weak D call TRBD1 (5 bases). This CDR3 spans 17 amino acids. V dropped 1 base and J dropped 10 bases, with 23 bases sitting between them. From germline, CDR1 is DFQATT and CDR2 SNEGSKA (reference sequence). The CDR3 nucleotides are TGCAGTGCTAGAGCACAGGAAAGGGGAAGGAGGGAATCACCCCTCCACTTT. Its translation is CSARAQERGRRESPLHF.